Below, one T cell receptor beta chain is given with its context. No glioblastoma patient carried an isocitrate dehydrogenase mutation. PBMC were collected before vaccination, two weeks after the third vaccination, and at progression. This entry belongs to a study of glioma-infiltrating T cells after dendritic cell vaccination. The V end was cut by 5 bases, the J end by 3 bases, with 4 bases between. CDR3 size: 12 residues. Germline V CDR1 and CDR2: MNHEY, SMNVEV (reference sequence). Measured with immunoSEQ multiplex PCR; TCRdb has only the in-frame clones, and not every one. The data hold roughly 100,000 clones, with roughly 81% observed a single time.

The chain has TRBV27 and TRBJ2-2; D uncertain. This specimen was blood, taken before dendritic cell vaccination. This TCR came from a human donor with glioblastoma. The CDR3 loop is CASSPYTGELFF. As DNA, the CDR3 is TGTGCCAGCAGTCCATACACCGGGGAGCTGTTTTTT.